This T cell receptor (beta chain) originates from a study of shared clonotypes between healthy human individuals. Study-wide background: Per donor, three plates held CD4 naive cells, three held CD4 memory, two held CD8 naive and one held CD8 memory.

Study conclusions and caveats: It was only blood that was sampled, and tissue repertoires likely differ.

Assay: immunoSEQ multiplex PCR; the TCRdb copy retains only in-frame clones and omits some. The table records some 2,000,000 clones, roughly 94% of them present only once. Concerning this clone itself: The antigen is not known.

Germline values: CDR1 ENHRY, CDR2 SYGVKD. The CDR3 is 12 amino acids. The V and J ends lost 2 bases and 6 bases respectively, with 5 bases between them. CD4+ cells were split into CD45RA+ naive and CD45RA-negative memory subsets. V and J are TRBV10-3 and TRBJ2-1; D remains unclear. The sequenced sample consisted of naive CD4+ T cells sorted from blood. Described subset: CD45RA+ positively selected. The receptor was isolated from a man aged 18 to 30 in good health. The CDR3 reads CAISEDRNEQFF. DNA for the CDR3: TGTGCCATCAGTGAGGATCGCAATGAGCAGTTCTTC.